This passage covers 15 T cell receptor beta chains from one sample sequenced in a study of shared clonotypes between healthy human individuals. CD45RO negativity and positive selection for CCR7 defined naive CD8 cells, a population that excluded terminally differentiated effector memory CD45RA+ cells. Generated by immunoSEQ multiplex PCR, the TCRdb table keeps only in-frame clones and is missing some. Here the sample spans some 600,000 clones, approximately 96% being singletons. The material sequenced was naive CD8+ T cells sorted from blood. Receptor source: a woman in her twenties or thirties in good health.

J is TRBJ1-5 and V is TRBV28; 7 nucleotides match TRBD1. The J segment lost 0 bases and the V segment lost 5 bases, leaving 7 bases of the junction unmatched. Germline V gives CDR1 MDHEN, CDR2 SYDVKM. There are 16 residues in the CDR3. As DNA, the CDR3 is TGTGCCAGCAGTCCCGTGACAGGGAGTAGCAATCAGCCCCAGCATTTT. Protein: CASSPVTGSSNQPQHF.

CDR3 region: CASTSEGHYGYTF. The CDR3 coding sequence is TGTGCCAGCACCTCAGAGGGGCACTATGGCTACACCTTC. The chain links TRBV2 to TRBJ1-2, with D possibly TRBD1 on 5 matching bases. V lost 7 bases and J 3 bases, leaving 12 bases between the germline ends. The CDR3 is made up of 13 amino acids. From germline, CDR1 is SNHLY and CDR2 FYNNEI.

The rearrangement links TRBV23-1 to TRBJ2-7, with unresolved D. TRBV23-1 is marked as an open reading frame, function uncertain. The germline V and J ends were trimmed by 7 bases and 2 bases, with 12 bases remaining between them. The CDR3 consists of 13 residues. CDR3: CASIRARPYEQYF. CDR3 bases: TGCGCCAGCATCCGGGCCAGACCCTACGAGCAGTACTTC.

Points on this clone: This sample also contains other DNA sequences that code for the same CDR3. V is TRBV27 and J is TRBJ2-7; 8 nucleotides match TRBD1. Germline loops: CDR1 MNHEY, CDR2 SMNVEV (reference sequence). CDR3 length: 14 residues. With 5 bases clipped from V and 3 bases from J, the junction kept 6 bases outside the gene matches. As DNA, the CDR3 is TGTGCCAGCAGTCTCGGGACAGGTGTCTACGAGCAGTACTTC. Protein sequence: CASSLGTGVYEQYF.

The gene calls are TRBV7-8 and TRBJ2-2; D not resolved. Trimming stripped 5 bases from V and 6 bases from J, with 10 bases between. CDR3 length: 13 amino acids. The germline CDR1 and CDR2 sequences are SGHVS and FQNEAQ. Here the CDR3 reads CASSPVAAGELFF. As DNA, the CDR3 is TGTGCCAGCAGCCCAGTCGCGGCCGGGGAGCTGTTTTTT.

Here the CDR3 DNA reads TGTGCCAGCAGCCCGTCGGGGCGGGAGGTAACAGATACGCAGTATTTT. Translated: CASSPSGREVTDTQYF. The chain has TRBV28 and TRBJ2-3; the match to TRBD2 covers 8 bases. The V and J ends lost 6 bases and 3 bases, in that order; junction bases with no gene match: 11. The length of the CDR3 is 16 residues. The germline V gene has CDR1 MDHEN and CDR2 SYDVKM.

This sequence joins TRBV6-5 and TRBJ2-7; D possibly uses TRBD1 or TRBD2 (5 bases each). The CDR3 has 14 amino acids. V gave up 5 bases and J gave up 5 bases, with 16 bases separating them. CDR1 MNHEY and CDR2 SVGAGI come from the germline V gene. The CDR3 coding sequence is TGTGCCAGCAGTACGGGACCCCGAGACCACGAGCAGTACTTC. Translated: CASSTGPRDHEQYF.

The chain uses TRBV13 and TRBJ2-2; TRBD2 is a possible D gene (5 bases). Germline loops: CDR1 PRHDT, CDR2 FYEKMQ (reference sequence). The CDR3 consists of 15 residues. The V end lost 6 bases, the J end lost 2 bases, and 13 bases lay between the germline ends. The CDR3 DNA follows: TGTGCCAGCAGTCAGAGGGTCGAAAACACCGGGGAGCTGTTTTTT. Amino acid sequence: CASSQRVENTGELFF.

V and J are TRBV29-1 and TRBJ2-2, with TRBD2 matching over 16 bases. Germline values: CDR1 SQVTM, CDR2 ANQGSEA. The V and J ends lost 5 bases and 8 bases, in that order; junction bases with no gene match: 8. This CDR3 contains 16 residues. The CDR3 DNA is TGCAGCGTTCGCCTCGGGACTAGCGGGAGGGTTGGGGAGCTGTTTTTT. Translated: CSVRLGTSGRVGELFF.

V and J are TRBV27 and TRBJ2-4; 7 nucleotides match TRBD1. The germline gives CDR1 MNHEY, CDR2 SMNVEV (reference sequence). V lost 3 bases to trimming and J lost 0 bases; unmatched junction nucleotides: 2. The CDR3 loop spans 15 amino acids. CDR3 sequence: CASSLKGAAKNIQYF. As DNA, the CDR3 is TGTGCCAGCAGTTTGAAGGGGGCAGCCAAAAACATTCAGTACTTC.

The chain is built from TRBV21-1 and TRBJ2-7; the table's D call, TRBD2, has no DNA check behind it. TRBV21-1 is a pseudogene locus. CDR3 size: 15 residues. Here the CDR3 reads CASSRGLAGTYEQYF. CDR3 in DNA: TGTGCCAGCAGCAGGGGACTAGCGGGAACCTACGAGCAGTACTTC.

The V gene is TRBV4-1, the J gene TRBJ2-1, with D unclear. CDR3 length: 14 residues. Trimming shortened V by 4 bases and J by 3 bases, and 10 bases separated the two germline ends. CDR1 and CDR2 from the germline V gene are MGHRA and YSYEKL. The CDR3 sequence: CASSPLGNYNEQFF. In DNA form, the CDR3 reads TGCGCCAGCAGCCCCCTCGGCAACTACAATGAGCAGTTCTTC.

The rearrangement uses TRBV5-4 and TRBJ2-5; D is undetermined. This CDR3 comprises 12 residues. V lost 3 bases and J lost 5, with 8 bases in between. CDR1 SGHNT and CDR2 YYREEE come from the germline V gene (reference sequence). The CDR3, as DNA: TGTGCCAGCAGCTGGATAGAGGAGACCCAGTACTTC. It encodes CASSWIEETQYF.

This clone has just one count. The chain joins TRBV5-1 to TRBJ1-1; possible D gene TRBD1, 6 bases. Germline loops: CDR1 SGHRS, CDR2 YFSETQ. Trimming took 4 bases from V and 2 from J, leaving 15 bases between them. This CDR3 is built from 15 residues. CDR3 sequence reads: CASSPPQGSNTEAFF. For the CDR3, the DNA is TGCGCCAGCAGCCCTCCACAGGGTAGCAACACTGAAGCTTTCTTT.

The sample holds one count of this clone. V is TRBV5-6 and J is TRBJ2-2, with 10 nucleotides matching TRBD2. The length of the CDR3 is 15 residues. CDR1 is SGHDT and CDR2 is YYEEEE in the germline V gene. V shed 4 bases and J 1 base; nucleotides not matched to a gene: 1. The CDR3 DNA sequence: TGTGCCAGCAGCGGACTAGCGGTGAACACCGGGGAGCTGTTTTTT. Residues: CASSGLAVNTGELFF.